This TCR beta chain is from a study of cytomegalovirus exposure and HLA in healthy donors. Study conclusions and caveats: Analysis performed later found more than 15,000 TCR beta sequences associated with HLA alleles at 0.05 false discovery rate. The only immune exposure information that was available was CMV serostatus.

Germline CDR1 SGHRS, CDR2 YFSETQ. The CDR3 is 15 residues long. The ends were cut back, 1 base at V and 7 bases at J, with 18 bases in the middle. This clone was counted between two and nine times. Its antigen remains unidentified. PCR used 60 Vbeta primers and 13 Jbeta primers. In the study's own analysis: A later analysis tallied 65 million to 85 million unique TCR beta chains, roughly 11 million of them shared. Libraries were prepared by immunoSEQ multiplex PCR; TCRdb keeps only in-frame clonotypes and omits some of them. V and J calls and clone size are copied from that table; D and trimming were computed from the DNA. Here the sample spans under 150,000 clones, around 83% being singletons.

This clonotype was obtained from a man aged 50-60 years in good health and CMV-seronegative. The gene calls are TRBV5-1 and TRBJ2-7, with D hard to call. Sequenced: PBMCs. The CDR3 DNA follows: TGCGCCAGCAGCTTGAACGGCCTTTATGAGGATGAGCAGTACTTC. This sequence encodes CASSLNGLYEDEQYF.